This passage covers 5 T cell receptor beta chains from one sample sequenced in a study of B cell selection in AIRE deficiency. The method was immunoSEQ multiplex PCR; TCRdb's version includes in-frame clones alone and lacks a portion of them. The table shows 20,000 to 25,000 clones, with 85% to 95% occurring only once. Regulatory T cells were sorted as CD4+CD25hiCD127low/negative. The sequenced sample was Tregs sorted from PBMCs. These receptors all stem from a human donor with AIRE deficiency.

This chain connects TRBV19 to TRBJ2-1, with 8 positions matching TRBD2. The germline gives CDR1 LNHDA, CDR2 SQIVND (reference sequence). J gave up 2 bases and V 3 bases, and 6 bases lay outside the gene matches. The length of the CDR3 is 16 residues. CDR3 in DNA: TGTGCCAGTAGTATCTATAGCGGGGCCCCCTACAATGAGCAGTTCTTC. It is translated as CASSIYSGAPYNEQFF.

This clone has a single count. J is TRBJ2-7 and V is TRBV7-2; D assignment may be TRBD1 or TRBD2 (5 bases each). This CDR3 has 16 amino acids. Trimming removed 5 bases from V and 1 base from J, with 18 bases in between. The germline gives CDR1 SGHTA, CDR2 FQGNSA. The CDR3 loop reads CASSIRGVTGSYEQYF. The CDR3 DNA reads as TGTGCCAGCAGCATCCGGGGTGTAACAGGTTCCTACGAGCAGTACTTC.

The chain has TRBV6-5 and TRBJ1-1, with TRBD1 as a possible D gene (6 bases). Per germline, CDR1 MNHEY and CDR2 SVGAGI. CDR3 length: 15 amino acids. V shed 0 bases and J shed 5 bases, with 13 bases lying between them. CDR3 DNA: TGTGCCAGCAGTTACTCGGCAGGGGCGCGAACTGAAGCTTTCTTT. Its translation is CASSYSAGARTEAFF.

This sequence joins TRBV10-2 and TRBJ1-2; 9 bases agree with TRBD1. The V gene end was trimmed by 3 bases and the J gene end by 5 bases; junction bases not matched to a gene: 7. Germline V lookup: CDR1 WSHSY, CDR2 SAAADI. The length of the CDR3 is 15 residues. CDR3 in amino acids: CASSETGGSGYGYTF. The CDR3 DNA is TGCGCCAGCAGTGAAACAGGGGGCAGCGGGTATGGCTACACCTTC.

The genes are TRBV28 and TRBJ2-7; 10 bases match TRBD2. Germline V gene sequence: CDR1 MDHEN, CDR2 SYDVKM. Trimming cost V 6 bases and J 11 bases; bases outside gene matches: 13. The CDR3 runs to 14 residues. The CDR3 DNA follows: TGTGCCAGCAGGGGGCGAGCGGGAGGGCTGGGAGAGTACTTC. It specifies CASRGRAGGLGEYF.